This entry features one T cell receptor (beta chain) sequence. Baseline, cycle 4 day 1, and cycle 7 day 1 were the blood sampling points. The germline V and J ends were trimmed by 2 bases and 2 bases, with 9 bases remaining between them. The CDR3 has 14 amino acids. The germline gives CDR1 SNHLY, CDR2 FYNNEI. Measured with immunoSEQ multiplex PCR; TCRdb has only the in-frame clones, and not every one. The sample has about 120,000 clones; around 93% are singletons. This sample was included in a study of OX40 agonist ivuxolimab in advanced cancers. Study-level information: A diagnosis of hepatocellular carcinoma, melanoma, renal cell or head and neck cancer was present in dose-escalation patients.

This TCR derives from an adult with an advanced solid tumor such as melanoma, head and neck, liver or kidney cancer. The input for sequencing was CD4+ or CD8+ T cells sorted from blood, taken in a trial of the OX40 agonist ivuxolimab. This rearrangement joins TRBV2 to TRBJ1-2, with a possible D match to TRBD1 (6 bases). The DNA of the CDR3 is TGTGCCAGCAGTGAATTACAGGGAAACTATGGCTACACCTTC. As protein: CASSELQGNYGYTF.